The 20 T cell receptor beta chains given below trace back to one sample, sequenced in a study of blood T cell repertoires in COVID-19. Using immunoSEQ multiplex PCR, the repertoire was profiled, and TCRdb retains in-frame clones only, with some absent. The sample shows about 220,000 clones, 84% of them seen only once. The sample comprised peripheral blood. The origin of the receptors is a woman aged 60 to 75 who had recovered from COVID-19.

This clone was detected only a few times. The chain combines TRBV6-4 with TRBJ2-1; 8 bases agree with TRBD2. Germline V CDR1 and CDR2: MRHNA, SNTAGT. There are 13 residues in the CDR3. V lost 2 bases and J lost 10; bases outside the gene matches: 4. CDR3 in amino acids: CASSDRPSGEQFF. The CDR3 nucleotides read TGTGCCAGCAGTGACCGGCCTAGCGGGGAGCAGTTCTTC.

The rearrangement joins TRBV27 to TRBJ1-1; D gene ambiguous. The CDR3 has 14 amino acids. Germline V CDR1 and CDR2: MNHEY, SMNVEV (reference sequence). Trimming shortened V by 2 bases and J by 1 base, and 8 bases separated the two germline ends. The DNA of the CDR3 is TGTGCCAGCAGTTTAAGGCAGCGGAACACTGAAGCTTTCTTT. Protein sequence: CASSLRQRNTEAFF.

CDR3 amino acids: CASSLGLAMNTGELFF. The DNA of the CDR3 is TGCGCCAGCAGCTTGGGACTAGCGATGAACACCGGGGAGCTGTTTTTT. The chain links TRBV5-1 to TRBJ2-2; TRBD2 matches 8 bases. With V trimmed by 0 bases and J by 1 base, 2 bases remained unmatched. Germline CDR1 reads SGHRS; CDR2 reads YFSETQ. The CDR3 runs to 16 residues.

The V call is TRBV23-1, the J call TRBJ2-5; weak D call: TRBD2 (5 bases). TRBV23-1 is an open reading frame whose function is uncertain. The CDR3 loop spans 12 amino acids. V was trimmed by 10 bases and J by 3 bases, leaving 12 bases between them. As DNA, the CDR3 is TGCGCCACCACGAGCGGAGAAGAGACCCAGTACTTC. Encoded protein: CATTSGEETQYF.

CDR3 sequence: CASSLSPRGEQYF. CDR3 in DNA: TGTGCCAGCAGCCTCAGCCCAAGGGGAGAGCAGTACTTC. The V gene is TRBV11-2, the J gene TRBJ2-7, with D perhaps TRBD1 (5 bases). Germline CDR1 SGHAT, CDR2 FQNNGV. Trimming removed 5 bases at V and 7 bases at J, with 15 bases between. The CDR3 spans 13 residues.

The chain carries TRBV11-2 and TRBJ1-5; TRBD1 aligns across 8 bases. This CDR3 comprises 17 residues. After removal of 5 bases from V and 5 bases from J, the junction contained 14 bases not matched to a gene. Germline lookup yields CDR1 SGHAT and CDR2 FQNNGV. CDR3 sequence: CASSKQRRGREYQPQHF. CDR3 nucleotide sequence: TGTGCCAGCAGCAAACAACGCAGGGGGCGCGAGTATCAGCCCCAGCATTTT.

The genes are TRBV6-5 and TRBJ1-1; 11 nucleotides agree with TRBD1. The CDR3 covers 14 residues. CDR1 MNHEY and CDR2 SVGAGI come from the germline V gene. The trim removed 8 bases at V and 4 bases at J, leaving 6 bases unmatched. The CDR3 bases are TGTGCCAGCTCCTTGGACAGGGGGCTCACTGAAGCTTTCTTT. It translates to CASSLDRGLTEAFF.

This chain links TRBV21-1 with TRBJ2-5; whether TRBD2, the table's D call, matches the DNA was not checked. TRBV21-1 is annotated as a pseudogene. This CDR3 has 15 residues. This chain's CDR3 is CASNLGPSRGETQYF. DNA for the CDR3: TGTGCCAGCAACCTAGGTCCCTCACGGGGGGAGACCCAGTACTTC.

This clone has a handful of counts. The gene calls are TRBV19 and TRBJ1-2; D not certain. The CDR3 spans 15 residues. Trimming took off 7 bases at V and 2 bases at J, with 17 bases between the two ends. Germline lookup yields CDR1 LNHDA and CDR2 SQIVND (reference sequence). The CDR3 DNA reads TGTGCCAGTACGGGGATGAGTGGGCAGAACTATGGCTACACCTTC. It codes for CASTGMSGQNYGYTF.

The chain joins TRBV2 to TRBJ1-2, with D tentatively TRBD1 (6 bases). Germline V gene lookup returns CDR1 SNHLY and CDR2 FYNNEI. Between the trimmed V and J ends, which lost 7 bases and 4 bases, there was a span of 13 bases. The CDR3 sequence is 13 residues long. CDR3 in amino acids: CASNRVTFYGYTF. The CDR3 DNA reads as TGTGCCAGCAACAGGGTGACTTTCTATGGCTACACCTTC.

The chain links TRBV9 to TRBJ2-3, with 7 bases identical to TRBD2. Germline V lookup: CDR1 SGDLS, CDR2 YYNGEE. Trimming removed 0 bases from V and 0 bases from J; junction bases left unmatched: 1. CDR3 size: 15 residues. The CDR3: CASSVEAGSTDTQYF. Here the CDR3 DNA reads TGTGCCAGCAGCGTAGAAGCGGGGAGCACAGATACGCAGTATTTT.

This sequence joins TRBV5-4 and TRBJ1-1; D is possibly TRBD1 (6 bases). Per germline, CDR1 SGHNT and CDR2 YYREEE (reference sequence). Trimming left V 4 bases short and J 2 bases short, with 18 bases between. The CDR3 totals 16 residues. CDR3 sequence: CASSRGGALPNTEAFF. The CDR3 nucleotides read TGTGCCAGCAGCCGGGGGGGGGCGCTTCCAAACACTGAAGCTTTCTTT.

The chain employs TRBV3-1 (or the pseudogene TRBV3-2) and TRBJ1-3; D is unresolved. Trimming left V 2 bases short and J 0 bases short, with 5 bases between. CDR3 length: 14 amino acids. The germline V gene has CDR1 LGHDT and CDR2 YNNKEL (reference sequence). Written as DNA, the CDR3 is TGTGCCAGCAGCCAACAGAACTCTGGAAACACCATATATTTT. This encodes CASSQQNSGNTIYF.

The genes are TRBV30 and TRBJ2-3; TRBD1 is a possible D gene (6 bases). With 7 bases removed from V and 3 bases from J, the gap between germline ends came to 17 bases. Per the germline V gene, CDR1 is GTSNPN and CDR2 is SVGIG (reference sequence). The CDR3 loop spans 14 amino acids. Written as DNA, the CDR3 is TGTGCCTCCTACCGGGACAAGGGGACAGATACGCAGTATTTT. Translating gives CASYRDKGTDTQYF. The variable domain in full, completed from reference TRBV30 and TRBJ2-3, reads SQTIHQWPATLVQPVGSPLSLECTVEGTSNPNLYWYRQAAGRGLQLLFYSVGIGQISSEVPQNLSASRPQDRQFILSSKKLLLSDSGFYLCASYRDKGTDTQYFGPGTRLTVL.

This chain uses TRBV18 with TRBJ1-2; 9 positions match TRBD1. Trimming cost V 4 bases and J 2 bases; bases outside gene matches: 8. The CDR3 spans 16 residues. Per the germline V gene, CDR1 is KGHSH and CDR2 is LQKENI. The CDR3 reads CASSLKTGGSNYGYTF. DNA for the CDR3: TGTGCCAGCTCACTTAAGACAGGGGGATCGAACTATGGCTACACCTTC.

This sequence joins TRBV13 and TRBJ2-3; 11 nucleotides match TRBD2. Trimming removed 5 bases from V and 4 bases from J; junction bases left unmatched: 11. Germline-derived CDR1 and CDR2 are PRHDT and FYEKMQ (reference sequence). This CDR3 has 17 amino acids. The CDR3 is CASSPRIAGGPADTQYF. In nucleotides, the CDR3 is TGTGCCAGCAGCCCCCGGATAGCGGGGGGGCCAGCAGATACGCAGTATTTT.

The chain combines TRBV2 with TRBJ1-5, with TRBD1 matching over 7 bases. With 1 base clipped from V and 5 bases from J, the junction kept 2 bases outside the gene matches. Per the germline V gene, CDR1 is SNHLY and CDR2 is FYNNEI. This CDR3 region has 14 residues. The CDR3 nucleotides read TGTGCCAGCAGTGAAGACAGGGGATATCAGCCCCAGCATTTT. Translated: CASSEDRGYQPQHF. Supplemented by reference TRBV2 and TRBJ1-5, the full variable domain reads EPEVTQTPSHQVTQMGQEVILRCVPISNHLYFYWYRQILGQKVEFLVSFYNNEISEKSEIFDDQFSVERPDGSNFTLKIRSTKLEDSAMYFCASSEDRGYQPQHFGDGTRLSIL.

The rearrangement joins TRBV18 to TRBJ1-2; possible D gene TRBD1, 5 bases. Germline CDR1 and CDR2: KGHSH and LQKENI. The CDR3 runs to 13 residues. The V end was cut by 3 bases, the J end by 6 bases, with 11 bases between. For the CDR3, the DNA is TGTGCCAGCTCACCGCGGGACGTAGATGGCTACACCTTC. It codes for CASSPRDVDGYTF.

The chain is built from TRBV27 and TRBJ1-1, with unresolved D. Germline lookup yields CDR1 MNHEY and CDR2 SMNVEV (reference sequence). The CDR3 totals 12 residues. Trimming shortened V by 4 bases and J by 4 bases, and 7 bases separated the two germline ends. CDR3 DNA: TGTGCCAGCAGTTCGGTCGGCACTGAAGCTTTCTTT. This translates into CASSSVGTEAFF.

This chain links TRBV30 with TRBJ1-2, with a weak D call TRBD1 (5 bases). The CDR3 length is 13 residues. Per germline, CDR1 GTSNPN and CDR2 SVGIG (reference sequence). Deletions cut 3 bases from V and 1 base from J, with 9 bases between. The CDR3 loop is CAWSGGFNYGYTF. The CDR3 bases are TGTGCCTGGAGCGGGGGGTTTAACTATGGCTACACCTTC.